This T cell receptor beta chain was profiled in a study of technical replicates of blood from several donors. The CDR3 has 13 residues. Unmatched junction bases numbered 3, after V lost 4 bases and J lost 3 bases. Germline V gene sequence: CDR1 SGHDT, CDR2 YYEEEE. In its sample, this clone was seen once. Data came from immunoSEQ multiplex PCR; TCRdb stores just in-frame clones and leaves some out. The sample yields under 15,000 clones, approximately 80% seen once. The sequence was obtained from a human donor in good health. This rearrangement joins TRBV5-6 to TRBJ1-2; 7 positions agree with TRBD1. The source material was PBMCs. CDR3 nucleotides: TGTGCCAGCAGCACAACAGGGGACTATGGCTACACCTTC. Its translation is CASSTTGDYGYTF.